Listed here is a single TCR beta chain. There is no known antigen for this receptor. Base qualities are not at hand, and no much larger clone is one base apart. The cohort consisted of approximately 690 healthy bone marrow donors. At the time of sampling, all cohort members were nominally healthy, though unrecorded immune exposures were likely present. The donor tested CMV seronegative, placing the donor among the 350 or so seronegative members of the cohort. A peripheral blood sample was provided by each donor, and peripheral blood mononuclear cells were used for TCR beta sequencing. Genomic DNA extraction from the blood cell samples was performed with the Qiagen DNeasy Blood Extraction Kit. These data originate in a study of cytomegalovirus exposure and HLA in healthy donors (dated 2017 in TCRdb). In terms of the full investigation: According to an earlier analysis of 587 of the donors, about 179 million T cells yielded some 110 million unique TCR beta sequences and about 300 Gb of sequence data. An early release covering roughly 640 HLA-typed donors comprised around 300 gigabases of sequencing data and around 80 million unique TCR sequences. Of the 300 to 500 genotyped donors, 75% to 85% were placed in the genetic ancestry cluster associated with self-reported Caucasian donors. The aim of the study was to test whether cataloging public T cell receptors could identify signatures of past pathogen exposure. The T cell repertoires of 670 or so subjects were profiled by immunosequencing and related to cytomegalovirus serostatus. Along with the roughly 610-subject first cohort, a separate validation cohort of over a hundred different subjects was used. To predict cytomegalovirus infection status, the study brought together high-throughput TCR immunosequencing, statistical association of individual TCRs with disease status, and machine learning. To study patterns of TCR occurrence, a later analysis re-analyzed previously published TCR beta repertoires from 550 to 800 donors and added high-resolution HLA genotyping. In the later analysis, no new phenotypic data were used to find candidate immune exposures; instead, reliance was placed on TCR beta sequences and their occurrence across donors. In an earlier analysis of over 550 of the donors, high-throughput TCR beta sequencing was used to judge whether each TCR beta V gene segment behaved as functional or pseudogenic. Donor age, sex, ethnicity and CMV serostatus were compiled together with the repertoire data. Genome-wide SNP genotypes for about 65% of the roughly 670 donors were used in a later genetic analysis, which treated that subset as a discovery cohort. All discovery cohort repertoires had been generated on a single sequencing platform. Both class I and class II loci were covered by HLA typing, at four-digit resolution. The number of typed donors differed by locus: 629-630 for A, B, C, DRB1 and DQB1; approximately 520 for DQA1; fewer than 610 for DPA1; and about 450 for DPB1. Roughly five DR-DQ haplotypes were treated as single units for association and clustering because of strong linkage in the cohort. Among 300 to 500 genotyped donors of the cohort, an average of approximately 200,000 unique TCR beta nucleotide sequences was sequenced per donor, of which approximately 18% were non-productive. General findings and caveats noted by the study authors: Some IMGT-functional V segments, including TRBV6-2 and TRBV6-3, could not be told apart with the 87-base-pair reads, so those segments were excluded. A total of fewer than 200 TCR beta chains were listed by the study as associated with cytomegalovirus. A further reported finding was that TCR beta sequences accurately predicted the HLA-A and HLA-B alleles for most subjects in the first cohort. In a later analysis, 15,000 to 20,000 TCR beta sequences were associated with specific HLA alleles at a false discovery rate of 0.05. A later analysis reported that several top co-occurrence clusters appeared linked to parvovirus B19, influenza, CMV and Epstein-Barr virus. A group of highly shared sequence variants was considered likely to be a technical artifact of the sequencing pipeline. Presence/absence analyses assumed roughly uniform sequencing depth across donors, an assumption that may not hold. Because counts were too low, about 18 rarely observed V segments, including chromosome 9 orphons, were excluded from the earlier analysis of around 640 of the donors. An association between a missense DCLRE1C variant and V-gene and J-gene trimming of TCR beta chains was found in a later genetic analysis and replicated in an independent cohort. When HLA alleles, especially DR and DQ, strongly co-occurred, TCR associations were difficult to assign to individual alleles. According to the authors, the approach could potentially be generalized to other disease states and immunological phenotypes. In a later analysis, HLA-associated TCR beta chains showed more clonal expansion and lower generation probabilities than non-associated chains that were equally common. A few of the identified cytomegalovirus-associated TCR beta chains were confirmed in vitro to be specific for cytomegalovirus antigens. The cohort was sequenced for TCR beta chains only, and without alpha or paired-chain data the features that could be detected were limited. Linkage disequilibrium might explain the correlated functional status among segregating V segments, but an unknown experimental factor could not be ruled out. According to a later analysis, most CMV-associated TCR beta chains appeared to be HLA-restricted, and the HLA associations seemed to be driven largely by CMV exposure. Across donors, most TCR sequences were observed very rarely, whereas some public TCRs were present in many individuals. In a later analysis, TCR association rates were found to vary across HLA loci, with the most associated TCRs seen for DRB1 alleles and the fewest for HLA-C alleles. Because HLA typing was missing for some donors at each locus, association tests included only the typed subset. CMV serostatus was the only immune exposure information available for the cohort. In a later genetic analysis, fewer N-insertions in productive TCRs were reported among donors in an Asian-associated ancestry cluster than the roughly 710-donor mean. An earlier analysis of approximately 570 of the donors showed that most TCR beta V segments appeared in productive rearrangements either about 87% or about 30% of the time, which broadly matched IMGT annotations. In both the original and validation cohorts, the classifier was reported to diagnose cytomegalovirus status with high specificity and sensitivity.

Preparation of the library involved the immunoSEQ multiplex PCR assay. For the multiplex PCR, a mixture combining 60 forward primers for TCR Vbeta segments and 13 reverse primers for TCR Jbeta segments was used. Amplification of the CDR3 region of rearranged TCR beta genes was performed with a multiplex PCR assay on genomic DNA. The Illumina HiSeq System was used to sequence the amplified TCR beta libraries as 87-base-pair reads. As for the authors' bioinformatics: A later analysis counted around 72 million unique TCR beta chains across the 650 to 700 repertoires, and about 10 million of these chains were shared by at least two donors. Raw reads were error-corrected and collapsed into unique sequences by a nearest-neighbor algorithm in which closely related sequences were merged to remove PCR and sequencing errors. CDR3 sequences were aligned to IMGT reference sequences to assign V, D and J gene segments. For a sequence to be retained, a match of at least six nucleotides was required to both a V gene segment and a J gene segment. A rearrangement was called productive if the CDR3 had no stop codons and remained in frame with V and J, and every other rearrangement was called non-productive. CDR3 was defined according to IMGT convention as the region running from the second conserved V-encoded cysteine to the conserved J-encoded phenylalanine. The earlier analysis of about 570 of the donors excluded any sequence lacking an unambiguous match to a single V gene segment. In an earlier analysis of a few hundred of the donors, a V segment was called functional when productive rearrangements were above 56.7%, and segregating when the standard deviation between donors exceeded 5%. A statistical classification framework was built for diagnosing cytomegalovirus status from the catalog of TCR beta chain sequences. V and J gene assignment, in a later analysis, came from comparing TCR nucleotide sequences with IMGT/GENE-DB human TR gene sequences. In a later analysis, CDR3 sequences and most-parsimonious VDJ recombination scenarios were assigned using the TCRdist pipeline. In a later analysis, each TCR beta chain was defined by its CDR3 amino acid sequence together with its V-gene family, and reads lacking a unique V-gene family were excluded. A later analysis removed several hundred highly shared, low-generation-probability nucleotide sequences to deal with suspected cross-contamination and a sequencing artifact. For each public chain, a later analysis derived a clonal expansion index from normalized ranks of inferred template counts within each repertoire. Generation probabilities in a later analysis came from a VDJ recombination model fitted to out-of-frame rearrangements, and those results were checked against IGoR. In a later analysis, hypergeometric tests were used to score TCR-TCR, TCR-HLA and TCR-CMV co-occurrence, with a repertoire-size bias correction applied to TCR pairs. False discovery rates were estimated in a later analysis by permuting HLA or CMV assignments 20 times. In a later analysis, co-occurring TCRs were grouped with DBSCAN, and TCRdist sequence similarity was added when clustering was performed within HLA-allele-positive subsets. Repertoires with fewer than 30,000 or more than 120,000 public chains were left out of co-occurrence clustering, as were a handful of repertoires with anomalous nucleotide sharing. Here the immuneACCESS table is served through TCRdb, limited to in-frame sequences with V and J called. Missing clones are a known gap in these copies; in checked studies unresolved V genes cover under half, and the rest lacks a known reason. From that table come the V and J calls and clone size; the DNA was used to work out D and trimming. The sample records about 150,000 clones, 74% of which are singletons. The ten largest account for approximately 2.3% of the sample.

Taken from the germline V gene, the CDR1 and CDR2 loops are LGHNA and YNFKEQ. Spanning cysteine to phenylalanine, the CDR3 consists of 17 amino acids. Kept here is only the CDR3 DNA, which spans 51 bases and is read in frame from base 1. Clipping removes 0 bases from V and 7 bases from J, with 3 as the unmatched junction base count. This clonotype was obtained from a man between 25 and 39 years old in good health and CMV-seronegative. This sequence uses TRBV4-2 and TRBJ2-1; TRBD2 aligns with 16 central bases. The sample consisted of PBMCs. The CDR3 protein is CASSQDGTSGGANEQFF. The DNA reads TGTGCCAGCAGCCAAGACGGGACTAGCGGGGGGGCAAATGAGCAGTTCTTC.